Listed here is a single T cell receptor beta chain. The clone's antigen remains unknown. Nothing much larger sits one base from this clone, and base qualities are not available. The time point label corresponds to: baseline before first vaccination. Vaccinee samples were obtained from the UK trials COV001 and COV002, which included a single-blind randomized controlled phase 2/3 trial of AZD1222 (ChAdOx1 nCoV-19) in healthy adults. For TCRbeta chain sequencing, PBMC samples were collected from trial participants at day 0 and at day 28 after the second dose. There are 15 amino acids in the CDR3, from cysteine to phenylalanine inclusive. Kept here is only the CDR3 DNA, which spans 45 bases and is read in frame from base 1. The germline V gene (reference sequence) gives CDR1 as SEHNR and CDR2 as FQNEAQ. Unmatched junction bases come to 7, with V trimmed by 5 bases and J by 2 bases. This entry comes from a study of T cell responses to AZD1222 COVID-19 vaccine (dated by TCRdb to about 2021). General notes on the study: AZD1222 recipients given second doses at about 4 weeks or at about 12 weeks were pooled, since spike-specific TCR depth and breadth were not found to differ between the two schedules. A total of about 230 trial participants underwent TCR sequencing, of whom about 200 received two doses of AZD1222 and some 25 received two doses of the MenACWY control vaccine. Trial participants were enrolled by age into subgroups of 18-55, 56-69 and 70-plus years, and approximately 150, 30 and 60 TCR-sequenced participants, respectively, were included in these subgroups.

Results and caveats for the whole study, not just this receptor: Only a handful of AZD1222 recipients were SARS-CoV-2 seropositive at baseline, limiting conclusions about previously exposed vaccinees. Because no day 14 peak-response samples were available, the repertoires could be characterized only after the peak T cell response. Participants were mostly white British, with more females than males. The authors suggested clonal diversity may have been underestimated. CD4 TCRs associated with the vaccine covered the entire spike protein, and the dominant responses were in regions 160-218 and 743-854. Reportedly, close to half of the unique spike-specific TCRs recognized epitopes lying outside the regions that are mutated in the B.1.351 and B.1.1.7 variants. The 56-69-year group was small, and its depth increase did not reach significance, likely because of low power. A significant rise in spike-specific TCR breadth and depth was observed after two AZD1222 doses relative to day 0 and relative to MenACWY recipients.

The CDR3 regions of human TCRbeta chains were analyzed by immunosequencing. In the source study's methods: Repertoire TCRs were matched against a reference library of SARS-CoV-2-specific TCRs generated with the MIRA antigen-specificity platform. Breadth was defined as the fraction of unique TCRs that were SARS-CoV-2-associated. Depth was defined as the fraction of total T cells that were SARS-CoV-2-associated. Using the MIRA data, each spike-specific TCR was assigned both to the spike region to which the TCR was reactive and to a CD4 or CD8 class. Log10-transformed breadth and depth values were compared by one-way ANOVA with Sidak's multiple comparisons tests. TCRdb took over this immuneACCESS table, retaining in-frame rearrangements with V and J assigned. Such tables are incomplete; in checked studies, under half of the missing clones stem from an unresolved V gene, and the remainder is unexplained. The V and J calls and clone size come from that table; D and trimming were worked out from the DNA. Across this sample there are 95,000 to 100,000 clones, with over 85% seen only once. About 12% of the sample is taken by the ten largest.

This sequence originates from an adult in good health. Here the chain combines TRBV7-9 and TRBJ1-1; 8 of the junction bases match TRBD1. The sequencing here drew on peripheral blood, taken on day 0 of AZD1222 vaccination. The CDR3: CASSLTGGVNTEAFF. In nucleotides, the sequence is TGTGCCAGCAGCCTAACAGGGGGTGTCAACACTGAAGCTTTCTTT.